This TCR beta chain is from a study of technical replicates of blood from a few donors. With V trimmed by 3 bases and J by 1 base, 7 bases remained unmatched. Germline V gene sequence: CDR1 SGHRS, CDR2 YFSETQ. The length of the CDR3 is 18 residues. Method: immunoSEQ multiplex PCR; TCRdb's copy keeps in-frame clones and lacks some. The sample records 100,000 or so clones, 95% being singletons. Input material: T cells isolated from PBMCs. This receptor was identified in a human donor in good health. This chain links TRBV5-1 with TRBJ2-3; 14 bases are a match to TRBD2. The CDR3 loop reads CASSSGLAGGRGTDTQYF. The CDR3 DNA sequence: TGCGCCAGCAGCTCCGGACTAGCGGGGGGCCGCGGCACAGATACGCAGTATTTT.